This is a list of T cell receptor beta chains from one sample in a study of shared clonotypes between healthy human individuals. Using immunoSEQ multiplex PCR, the repertoire was profiled, and TCRdb retains in-frame clones only, with some absent. The table has approximately 2,000,000 clones, roughly 90% seen once. The sequenced sample consisted of naive CD4+ T cells from PBMCs. Receptors were obtained from a man aged 18 to 35 in good health. Some clones in this sample may be carry-over from other donors' samples. Both conserved end residues are part of each CDR3. Fields, in order: D gene, clone size, J gene, V gene, CDR3 DNA, CDR3 protein. The D gene is left open where the match is weak. Rows give clone size only sometimes, using once, few, many, or a class for an expanded clone.

>TRBD1|.|TRBJ2-6|TRBV27
TGTGCCAGCAGTTGGTGGCAGGGGGCGCATGGGGCCAACGTCCTGACTTTC
CASSWWQGAHGANVLTF
>.|.|TRBJ2-1|TRBV9
TGTGCCAGCAGCCTCAGGGCTAGCTGGCCTGGTGAGCAGTTCTTC
CASSLRASWPGEQFF
>TRBD1|.|TRBJ1-2|TRBV28
TGTGCCAGCAGTTCGGGACAGGGGGCCTATGGCTACACCTTC
CASSSGQGAYGYTF
>.|once|TRBJ1-1|TRBV6-1
TGTGCCAGCGGCCGGTATGGCCGGGCGGACACTGAAGCTTTCTTT
CASGRYGRADTEAFF
>.|.|TRBJ1-2|TRBV28
TGTGCCAGCAGTTCCCTGGGACGGGCCGGCTACACCTTC
CASSSLGRAGYTF
>.|.|TRBJ1-2|TRBV6-1
TGTGCCAGCAGTGAAGAGCCAGAATACTATGGCTACACCTTC
CASSEEPEYYGYTF
>.|.|TRBJ1-2|TRBV9
TGTGCCAGCAGCCCCAGGGACCGGACAGCTTATGGCTACACCTTC
CASSPRDRTAYGYTF
>TRBD1|few|TRBJ1-5|TRBV4-1
TGCGCCAGCAGCCAGACACAGGGGGATCAGCCCCAGCATTTT
CASSQTQGDQPQHF
>.|.|TRBJ2-5|TRBV5-1
TGCGCCAGCAGCCCCAACCCGCGGCAAGAGACCCAGTACTTC
CASSPNPRQETQYF
>TRBD1|.|TRBJ2-1|TRBV27
TGTGCCAGCAGTTTAATCACAGGGGGAGGATCGAATGAGCAGTTCTTC
CASSLITGGGSNEQFF